These 22 T cell receptor beta chains originate from one sample sequenced in a study of technical replicates of blood from a handful of donors. TCRdb keeps only in-frame clones here, not all; method: immunoSEQ multiplex PCR. The table has fewer than 20,000 clones, 85% to 90% seen once; the top ten hold around 12%. Sequencing was done on a sample of PBMCs. These receptors all stem from a human donor in good health.

The rearrangement uses TRBV30 and TRBJ2-7, with 11 bases fitting TRBD1. The CDR3 loop spans 14 amino acids. Trimming removed 3 bases from V and 2 bases from J; junction bases left unmatched: 3. Germline CDR1 and CDR2: GTSNPN and SVGIG (reference sequence). The CDR3 coding sequence is TGTGCCTGGAGCGGGACAGGGGGTACCTACGAGCAGTACTTC. It translates to CAWSGTGGTYEQYF. Full variable domain (outside the CDR3, taken from reference TRBV30 and TRBJ2-7): SQTIHQWPATLVQPVGSPLSLECTVEGTSNPNLYWYRQAAGRGLQLLFYSVGIGQISSEVPQNLSASRPQDRQFILSSKKLLLSDSGFYLCAWSGTGGTYEQYFGPGTRLTVT.

This rearrangement joins TRBV7-2 to TRBJ2-5; the D gene is possibly TRBD1 (6 bases). Germline V gives CDR1 SGHTA, CDR2 FQGNSA. V dropped 5 bases and J dropped 4 bases, with 14 bases sitting between them. There are 14 residues in the CDR3. The CDR3 sequence is CASSLQQGVETQYF. The CDR3 region has the DNA TGTGCCAGCAGCCTCCAACAGGGTGTAGAGACCCAGTACTTC.

For the CDR3, the DNA is TGTGCCTGGAGTACAGACGCTACAGAGTCCAAGCAGTACTTC. Its translation is CAWSTDATESKQYF. The J gene is TRBJ2-7, the V gene TRBV30, with D unclear. The ends were cut back, 2 bases at V and 8 bases at J, with 19 bases in the middle. This CDR3 spans 14 amino acids. Looked up from germline, CDR1 is GTSNPN and CDR2 is SVGIG (reference sequence).

The V and J genes are TRBV7-3 and TRBJ2-2, with TRBD2 matching 9 bases. The junction had 6 bases not matched to a gene; V was cut back by 5 bases and J by 5 bases. There are 15 residues in the CDR3. The germline V gene encodes CDR1 SGHTA and CDR2 FQGTGA. In DNA form, the CDR3 reads TGTGCCAGCAGCCCGGGACTAGCTGGGACCGGGGAGCTGTTTTTT. Amino acids: CASSPGLAGTGELFF.

This clone was detected once. V gene TRBV28 combines with J gene TRBJ1-5, with 7 nucleotides matching TRBD1. Germline V gives CDR1 MDHEN, CDR2 SYDVKM. V dropped 8 bases and J dropped 2; count of bases not matched to a gene: 6. This CDR3 has 14 amino acids. CDR3 sequence reads: CASERGQGNQPQHF. CDR3 nucleotides: TGTGCCAGCGAACGCGGACAGGGCAATCAGCCCCAGCATTTT.

V and J are TRBV30 and TRBJ1-1; D may be TRBD1 (6 bases). This CDR3 spans 14 amino acids. CDR1 and CDR2 (germline): GTSNPN, SVGIG (reference sequence). The V gene lost 1 base and the J gene lost 1 base, with 10 bases spanning the gap. The CDR3 DNA reads TGTGCCTGGAGTGGACTACAGGGGAACACTGAAGCTTTCTTT. Amino acids: CAWSGLQGNTEAFF.

The chain carries TRBV5-4 and TRBJ2-7; 7 positions agree with TRBD1. CDR3 length equals 14 residues. Per germline, CDR1 SGHNT and CDR2 YYREEE (reference sequence). The J segment lost 2 bases and the V segment lost 3 bases, leaving 5 bases of the junction unmatched. For the CDR3, the DNA is TGTGCCAGCAGCTCCGGACAGGACCCCTACGAGCAGTACTTC. Amino acids: CASSSGQDPYEQYF.

The genes are TRBV19 and TRBJ1-5, with TRBD1 matching 9 bases. With 6 bases clipped from V and 3 bases from J, the junction kept 6 bases outside the gene matches. This CDR3 is 15 amino acids long. Germline-derived CDR1 and CDR2 are LNHDA and SQIVND (reference sequence). Here the CDR3 DNA reads TGTGCCAGTAGGACAGGGGGGCAAAACAATCAGCCCCAGCATTTT. It yields the protein CASRTGGQNNQPQHF.

This chain uses TRBV2 with TRBJ2-7, with TRBD2 identical over 11 bases. The V gene's germline CDR1 is SNHLY and CDR2 FYNNEI. Trimming at V came to 5 bases and at J to 5 bases, leaving 11 bases not matched to a gene. The CDR3 loop spans 16 amino acids. This CDR3 is CASSQYASGRFHEQYF. The CDR3 nucleotides are TGTGCCAGCAGTCAGTACGCTAGCGGGAGGTTCCACGAGCAGTACTTC. Filled out from reference TRBV2 and TRBJ2-7, the complete variable domain reads EPEVTQTPSHQVTQMGQEVILRCVPISNHLYFYWYRQILGQKVEFLVSFYNNEISEKSEIFDDQFSVERPDGSNFTLKIRSTKLEDSAMYFCASSQYASGRFHEQYFGPGTRLTVT.

The chain joins TRBV7-9 to TRBJ1-1; maybe TRBD1 (5 bases). Per the germline V gene, CDR1 is SEHNR and CDR2 is FQNEAQ (reference sequence). The CDR3 consists of 12 residues. The germline V and J ends were trimmed by 5 bases and 11 bases, with 15 bases remaining between them. The CDR3 region is CASSQTDILAFF. CDR3 nucleotide sequence: TGTGCCAGCAGCCAGACGGACATCCTGGCTTTCTTT.

The chain couples TRBV6-1 to TRBJ1-5; TRBD1 is a possible D gene (5 bases). The CDR3 consists of 15 residues. Germline values: CDR1 MNHNS, CDR2 SASEGT. The V end was cut by 5 bases, the J end by 0 bases, with 11 bases between. The CDR3 region is CASSWTTNSNQPQHF. CDR3 in DNA: TGTGCCAGCAGTTGGACAACTAATAGCAATCAGCCCCAGCATTTT.

Judged by abundance, this clone is medium-sized. V gene TRBV19 combines with J gene TRBJ1-1; D is perhaps TRBD1 (6 bases). This CDR3 is 14 amino acids long. Looked up from germline, CDR1 is LNHDA and CDR2 is SQIVND (reference sequence). Trimming left V 5 bases short and J 1 base short, with 11 bases between. CDR3 loop: CASSLVQGNTEAFF. CDR3 DNA sequence: TGTGCCAGTAGTCTCGTACAGGGGAACACTGAAGCTTTCTTT.

The rearrangement links TRBV5-1 to TRBJ2-1, with 10 bases fitting TRBD2. Germline V gene sequence: CDR1 SGHRS, CDR2 YFSETQ. V shed 3 bases, J shed 7 bases, and the junction held 7 bases outside the gene matches. The CDR3 covers 15 residues. The CDR3 DNA sequence: TGCGCCAGCAGCTACCTAGCGGGAGAAGGGAATGAGCAGTTCTTC. Translating it yields CASSYLAGEGNEQFF.

CDR3 protein: CASRQGFEEKLFF. The CDR3, as DNA: TGTGCCAGCAGACAGGGTTTCGAGGAAAAACTGTTTTTT. The chain carries TRBV2 and TRBJ1-4; possible D gene TRBD1, 6 bases. This CDR3 contains 13 residues. The germline gives CDR1 SNHLY, CDR2 FYNNEI. Trimming stripped 6 bases from V and 8 bases from J, with 13 bases between. Variable domain in full (rest from reference TRBV2 and TRBJ1-4): EPEVTQTPSHQVTQMGQEVILRCVPISNHLYFYWYRQILGQKVEFLVSFYNNEISEKSEIFDDQFSVERPDGSNFTLKIRSTKLEDSAMYFCASRQGFEEKLFFGSGTQLSVL.

The chain has TRBV4-1 and TRBJ2-4; the D gene is possibly TRBD1 (5 bases). The germline CDR1 and CDR2 sequences are MGHRA and YSYEKL. With 5 bases removed from V and 6 bases from J, the gap between germline ends came to 17 bases. This CDR3 comprises 15 residues. The CDR3 region is CASSEGWGDVNIQYF. As DNA, the CDR3 is TGCGCCAGCAGCGAAGGGTGGGGCGACGTAAACATTCAGTACTTC.

The chain uses TRBV5-6 and TRBJ2-7; 9 bases align to TRBD2. The J segment lost 3 bases and the V segment lost 4 bases, leaving 17 bases of the junction unmatched. CDR3 size: 18 residues. The germline V gene has CDR1 SGHDT and CDR2 YYEEEE. The CDR3 loop is CASSGGPGTSRTFYEQYF. As DNA, the CDR3 is TGTGCCAGCAGCGGCGGGCCCGGGACTAGCCGAACCTTCTACGAGCAGTACTTC.

This clone was counted only a few times. This chain connects TRBV19 to TRBJ1-1; no reliable D call. Germline V gene sequence: CDR1 LNHDA, CDR2 SQIVND (reference sequence). The CDR3 has 14 amino acids. Trimming pared 9 bases from V and 0 bases from J, leaving 14 bases between. CDR3 loop: CASPFEALNTEAFF. In nucleotides, the CDR3 is TGTGCCAGCCCTTTTGAGGCGCTGAACACTGAAGCTTTCTTT.

The rearrangement joins TRBV29-1 to TRBJ2-1, with TRBD2 identical over 8 bases. V shed 7 bases, J shed 10 bases, and the junction held 12 bases outside the gene matches. This CDR3 has 13 residues. The germline CDR1 and CDR2 sequences are SQVTM and ANQGSEA. In nucleotides, the CDR3 is TGCAGCGCAAGCGGGAGTGGGGATAGGGAGCAGTTCTTC. It yields the protein CSASGSGDREQFF.

This sequence joins TRBV7-2 and TRBJ2-1, with 7 bases aligning to TRBD1. CDR1 and CDR2 (germline): SGHTA, FQGNSA. There are 13 residues in the CDR3. Trimming removed 2 bases from V and 15 bases from J; junction bases left unmatched: 10. As DNA, the CDR3 is TGTGCCAGCAGCTTACCGGGACAGATCGTCGGGTTCTTC. Amino acids: CASSLPGQIVGFF.

The chain recombines TRBV4-1 with TRBJ2-3, with 7 nucleotides matching TRBD2. Per germline, CDR1 MGHRA and CDR2 YSYEKL. CDR3 length equals 17 residues. Trimming at V came to 2 bases and at J to 2 bases, leaving 10 bases not matched to a gene. Here the CDR3 DNA reads TGCGCCAGCAGCCAAACTGTGGGAGGGCCGAACACAGATACGCAGTATTTT. Translation: CASSQTVGGPNTDTQYF.

This clone has just a few counts. This rearrangement joins TRBV18 to TRBJ1-1; no reliable D call. V lost 6 bases and J 3 bases, leaving 14 bases between the germline ends. Looked up from germline, CDR1 is KGHSH and CDR2 is LQKENI. This CDR3 spans 14 amino acids. CDR3 DNA sequence: TGTGCCAGCTCCCCTGTAGGCGAGGACACTGAAGCTTTCTTT. Its protein is CASSPVGEDTEAFF.

The chain is built from TRBV18 and TRBJ1-2; the D gene is possibly TRBD1 (5 bases). There are 13 residues in the CDR3. Trimming left V 3 bases short and J 3 bases short, with 8 bases between. Germline V gene data show CDR1 as KGHSH and CDR2 as LQKENI. The CDR3, as DNA: TGTGCCAGCTCACCGGGGGGGGACTATGGCTACACCTTC. It yields the protein CASSPGGDYGYTF. The full variable domain, rest sourced from reference TRBV18 and TRBJ1-2, is NAGVMQNPRHLVRRRGQEARLRCSPMKGHSHVYWYRQLPEEGLKFMVYLQKENIIDESGMPKERFSAEFPKEGPSILRIQQVVRGDSAAYFCASSPGGDYGYTFGSGTRLTVV.